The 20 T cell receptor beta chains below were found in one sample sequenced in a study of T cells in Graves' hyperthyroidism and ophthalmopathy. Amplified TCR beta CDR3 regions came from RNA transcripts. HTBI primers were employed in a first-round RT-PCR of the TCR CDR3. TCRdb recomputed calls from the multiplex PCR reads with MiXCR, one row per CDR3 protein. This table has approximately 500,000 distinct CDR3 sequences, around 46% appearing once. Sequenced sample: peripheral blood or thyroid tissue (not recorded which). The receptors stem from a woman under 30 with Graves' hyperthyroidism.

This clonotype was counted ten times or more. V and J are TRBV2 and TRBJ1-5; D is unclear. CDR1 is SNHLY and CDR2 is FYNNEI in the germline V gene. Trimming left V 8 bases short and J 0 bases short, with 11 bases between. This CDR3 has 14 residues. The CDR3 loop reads CASHPESSNQPQHF. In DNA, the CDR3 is TGTGCCAGCCACCCAGAAAGTAGCAATCAGCCCCAGCATTTT.

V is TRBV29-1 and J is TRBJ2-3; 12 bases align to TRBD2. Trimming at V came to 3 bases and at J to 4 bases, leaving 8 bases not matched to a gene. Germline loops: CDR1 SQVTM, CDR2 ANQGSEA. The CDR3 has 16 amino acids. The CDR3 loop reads CSVDRLAGVTSDTQYF. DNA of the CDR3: TGCAGCGTTGATAGACTAGCGGGAGTTACCTCAGATACGCAGTATTTT.

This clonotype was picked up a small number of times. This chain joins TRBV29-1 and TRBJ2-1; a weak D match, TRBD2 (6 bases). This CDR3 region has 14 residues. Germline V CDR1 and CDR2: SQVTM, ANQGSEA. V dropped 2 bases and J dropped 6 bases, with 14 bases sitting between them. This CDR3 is CSVETGTRTNEQFF. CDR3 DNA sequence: TGCAGCGTTGAAACGGGGACTCGTACCAATGAGCAGTTCTTC.

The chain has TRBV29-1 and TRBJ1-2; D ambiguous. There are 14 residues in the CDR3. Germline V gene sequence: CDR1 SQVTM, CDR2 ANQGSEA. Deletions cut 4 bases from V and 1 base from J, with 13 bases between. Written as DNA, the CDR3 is TGCAGCGTTGGAGGGCCCGGGGATAACTATGGCTACACCTTC. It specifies CSVGGPGDNYGYTF.

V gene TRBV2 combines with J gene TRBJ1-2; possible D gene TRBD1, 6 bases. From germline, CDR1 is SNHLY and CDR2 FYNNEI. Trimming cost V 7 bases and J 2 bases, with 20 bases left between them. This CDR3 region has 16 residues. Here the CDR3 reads CASTRDQGYGNYGYTF. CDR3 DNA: TGTGCCAGCACCAGGGATCAGGGGTACGGAAACTATGGCTACACCTTC.

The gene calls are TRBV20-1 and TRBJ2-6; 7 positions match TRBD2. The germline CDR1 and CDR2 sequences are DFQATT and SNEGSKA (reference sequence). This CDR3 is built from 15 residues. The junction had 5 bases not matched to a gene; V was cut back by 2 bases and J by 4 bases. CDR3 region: CSARRRESGANVLTF. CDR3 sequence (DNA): TGCAGTGCTAGAAGGCGGGAGTCCGGGGCCAACGTCCTGACTTTC.

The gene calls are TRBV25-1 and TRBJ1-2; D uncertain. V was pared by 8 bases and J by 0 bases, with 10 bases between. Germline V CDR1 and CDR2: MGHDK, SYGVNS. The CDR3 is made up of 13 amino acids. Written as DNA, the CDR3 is TGTGCCAGCGTTGCGGACCCTAACTATGGCTACACCTTC. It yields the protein CASVADPNYGYTF.

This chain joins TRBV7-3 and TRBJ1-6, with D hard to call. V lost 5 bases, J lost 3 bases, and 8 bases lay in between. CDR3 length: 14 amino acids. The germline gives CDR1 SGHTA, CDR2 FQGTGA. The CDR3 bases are TGTGCCAGCAGCAGCGGGGACTATAATTCACCCCTCCACTTT. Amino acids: CASSSGDYNSPLHF.

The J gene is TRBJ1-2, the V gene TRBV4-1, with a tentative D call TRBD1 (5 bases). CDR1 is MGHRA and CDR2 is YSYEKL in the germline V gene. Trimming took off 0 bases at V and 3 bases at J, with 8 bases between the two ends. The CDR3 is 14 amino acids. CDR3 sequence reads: CASSQEGVYYGYTF. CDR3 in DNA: TGCGCCAGCAGCCAAGAGGGGGTATACTATGGCTACACCTTC.

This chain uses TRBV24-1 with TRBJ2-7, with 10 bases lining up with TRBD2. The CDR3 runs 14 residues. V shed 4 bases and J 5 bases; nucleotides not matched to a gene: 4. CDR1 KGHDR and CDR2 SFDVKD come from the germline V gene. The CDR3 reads CATSDHSGRDEQYF. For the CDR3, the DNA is TGTGCCACCAGTGACCACAGCGGGAGGGACGAGCAGTACTTC.

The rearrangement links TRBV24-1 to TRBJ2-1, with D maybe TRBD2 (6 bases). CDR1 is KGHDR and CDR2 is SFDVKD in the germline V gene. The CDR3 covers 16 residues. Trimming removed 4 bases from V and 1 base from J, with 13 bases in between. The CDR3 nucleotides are TGTGCCACCAGTGACCTAAATAGCGGTTCCTACAATGAGCAGTTCTTC. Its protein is CATSDLNSGSYNEQFF.

CDR3 protein: CASSSGTGGGDEQFF. In DNA form, the CDR3 reads TGTGCCAGCAGCTCCGGGACAGGGGGTGGCGACGAGCAGTTCTTC. The chain employs TRBV6-1 and TRBJ2-1; 11 nucleotides align to TRBD1. Germline trimming cut 6 bases from V and 10 bases from J; bases unmatched to any gene: 11. The CDR3 has 15 amino acids. Germline CDR1 reads MNHNS; CDR2 reads SASEGT.

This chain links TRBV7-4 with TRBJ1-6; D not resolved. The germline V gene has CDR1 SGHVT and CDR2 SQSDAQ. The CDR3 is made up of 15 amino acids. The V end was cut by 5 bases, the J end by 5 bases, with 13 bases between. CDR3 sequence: CASSPRTGHNSPLHF. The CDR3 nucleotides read TGTGCCAGCAGCCCCCGGACGGGTCATAATTCACCCCTCCACTTT. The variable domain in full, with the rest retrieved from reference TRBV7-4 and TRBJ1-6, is GAGVSQSPRYKVAKRGRDVALRCDSISGHVTLYWYRQTLGQGSEVLTYSQSDAQRDKSGRPSGRFSAERPERSVSTLKIQRTEQGDSAVYLCASSPRTGHNSPLHFGNGTRLTVT.

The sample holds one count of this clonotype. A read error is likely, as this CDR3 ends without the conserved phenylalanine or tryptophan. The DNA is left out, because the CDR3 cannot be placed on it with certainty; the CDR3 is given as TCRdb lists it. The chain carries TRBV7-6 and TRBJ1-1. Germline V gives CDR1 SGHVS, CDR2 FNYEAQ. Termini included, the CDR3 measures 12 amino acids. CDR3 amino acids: CASEDAGSEAFL.

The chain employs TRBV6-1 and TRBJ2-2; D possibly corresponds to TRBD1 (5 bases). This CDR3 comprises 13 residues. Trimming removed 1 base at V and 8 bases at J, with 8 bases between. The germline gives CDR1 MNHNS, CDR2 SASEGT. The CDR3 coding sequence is TGTGCCAGCAGTGAAGTCTGGACAGGGGAGCTGTTTTTT. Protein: CASSEVWTGELFF.

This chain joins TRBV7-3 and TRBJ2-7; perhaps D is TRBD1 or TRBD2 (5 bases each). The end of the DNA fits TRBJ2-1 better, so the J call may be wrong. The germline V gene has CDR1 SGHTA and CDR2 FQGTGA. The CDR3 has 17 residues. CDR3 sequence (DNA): TGTGCCAGCAGCGTAGGTGGGGCCCTCACAGCGGAGGATGAGCAGTTCTTC. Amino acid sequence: CASSVGGALTAEDEQFF.

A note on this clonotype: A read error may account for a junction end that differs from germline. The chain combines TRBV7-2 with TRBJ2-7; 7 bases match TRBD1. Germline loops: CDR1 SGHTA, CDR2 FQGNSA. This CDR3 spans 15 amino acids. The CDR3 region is CASSQNRDRPYEQYF. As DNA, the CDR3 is TGCGCCAGCAGCCAGAACCGGGACAGACCCTACGAGCAGTACTTC.

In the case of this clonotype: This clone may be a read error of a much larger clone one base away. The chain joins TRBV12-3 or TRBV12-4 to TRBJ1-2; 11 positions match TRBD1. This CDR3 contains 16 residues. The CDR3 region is CASSPGTGGGSYSYTF. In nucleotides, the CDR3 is TGTGCCAGCAGTCCCGGGACAGGGGGAGGAAGCTATAGCTACACCTTC.

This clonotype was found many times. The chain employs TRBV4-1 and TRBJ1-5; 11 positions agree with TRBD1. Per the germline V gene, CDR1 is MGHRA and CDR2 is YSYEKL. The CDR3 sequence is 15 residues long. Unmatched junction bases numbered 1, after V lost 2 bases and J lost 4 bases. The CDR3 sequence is CASSQRDRGNQPQHF. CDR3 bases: TGCGCCAGCAGCCAAAGGGACAGGGGGAATCAGCCCCAGCATTTT.

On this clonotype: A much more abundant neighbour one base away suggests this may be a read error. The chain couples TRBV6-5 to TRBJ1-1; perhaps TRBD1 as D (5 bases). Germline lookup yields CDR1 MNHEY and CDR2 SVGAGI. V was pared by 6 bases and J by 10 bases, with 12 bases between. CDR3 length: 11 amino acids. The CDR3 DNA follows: TGTGCCAGCAGGGAGATGGGGGGAGCTTTCTTT. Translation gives CASREMGGAFF.